The 21 T cell receptor beta chains in this list originate from one sample, sequenced in a study of early T cells in non-severe SARS-CoV-2 infection. TCRdb redid the calling of the 5' RACE reads with MiXCR, one entry per CDR3 protein. The sample carries tens of thousands of distinct CDR3 sequences, 6.6% recorded once. The specimen sequenced was whole blood. The receptors originated from an adult who was a healthcare worker with PCR-confirmed SARS-CoV-2 infection or an uninfected control (not recorded which).

The gene calls are TRBV30 and TRBJ1-5, with TRBD1 matching over 9 bases. V shed 3 bases and J 5 bases; nucleotides not matched to a gene: 2. Germline V gene data show CDR1 as GTSNPN and CDR2 as SVGIG (reference sequence). This CDR3 is 13 amino acids long. This CDR3 reads CAWSRDRDQPQHF. Written as DNA, the CDR3 is TGTGCCTGGAGCCGGGACAGGGATCAGCCCCAGCATTTT.

The rearrangement uses TRBV5-1 and TRBJ2-3; D is perhaps TRBD2 (5 bases). V was clipped by 3 bases and J by 0 bases, with 11 bases between them. The CDR3 totals 15 residues. Germline V lookup: CDR1 SGHRS, CDR2 YFSETQ. Written as DNA, the CDR3 is TGCGCCAGCAGCTGGAGTGGCGGGAGCACAGATACGCAGTATTTT. Residues: CASSWSGGSTDTQYF.

There are many counts of this clonotype. The rearrangement joins TRBV10-3 to TRBJ2-5; TRBD1 or TRBD2 may be the D gene (7 bases each). V was shortened by 10 bases and J by 2 bases, with 14 bases between the two germline ends. CDR1 is ENHRY, CDR2 SYGVKD, per germline. This CDR3 has 13 residues. CDR3 sequence: CATRGGEQETQYF. CDR3 in DNA: TGTGCCACCAGGGGGGGTGAGCAAGAGACCCAGTACTTC.

This clonotype has a count of ten or more. The rearrangement links TRBV5-5 to TRBJ2-3; D not certain. V dropped 4 bases and J dropped 0 bases, with 12 bases sitting between them. This CDR3 has 15 residues. Germline lookup yields CDR1 SGHKS and CDR2 YYEKEE (reference sequence). The CDR3 reads CASSQPGPSTDTQYF. The CDR3 DNA reads as TGTGCCAGCAGCCAACCCGGACCGAGCACAGATACGCAGTATTTT.

The V and J genes are TRBV6-5 and TRBJ2-7; 8 bases map to TRBD1. Germline-derived CDR1 and CDR2 are MNHEY and SVGAGI. Trimming removed 7 bases from V and 5 bases from J; junction bases left unmatched: 7. The CDR3 is 13 amino acids. The CDR3 spells CASTSDRAHEQYF. The CDR3 DNA is TGTGCCAGCACCTCGGACAGGGCCCACGAGCAGTACTTC.

V usage is TRBV12-3 or TRBV12-4 and J usage is TRBJ1-1, with D possibly matching TRBD1 (5 bases). This CDR3 comprises 13 residues. V lost 6 bases, J lost 8 bases, and 16 bases lay in between. The CDR3 DNA reads TGTGCCAGCAGCCGTCAGATTCGGGGCGAAGCTTTCTTT. The encoded protein is CASSRQIRGEAFF.

This clonotype was recorded many times. The gene calls are TRBV30 and TRBJ1-5; 10 bases agree with TRBD1. The CDR3 extends over 13 amino acids. The V and J ends lost 2 bases and 7 bases, in that order; junction bases with no gene match: 2. In germline, CDR1 is GTSNPN, CDR2 SVGIG (reference sequence). This CDR3 is CAWSTTGGQPQHF. The DNA of the CDR3 is TGTGCCTGGAGTACGACAGGGGGCCAGCCCCAGCATTTT.

This clonotype was picked up many times. The CDR3 DNA reads TGTGCCAGCAGCCCCTACGACAGGGGAGCTGAAGCTTTCTTT. Translation gives CASSPYDRGAEAFF. The chain couples TRBV4-2 to TRBJ1-1; 8 bases match TRBD1. The CDR3 covers 14 residues. The V segment lost 4 bases and the J segment 6 bases; nucleotides outside the gene matches: 7. In germline, CDR1 is LGHNA, CDR2 YNFKEQ.

This clonotype has more than one count but fewer than ten. The rearrangement links TRBV4-2 to TRBJ2-1; 12 positions agree with TRBD1. Trimming took 4 bases from V and 7 from J; bases not matched to a gene: 8. CDR3 size: 16 residues. Germline lookup yields CDR1 LGHNA and CDR2 YNFKEQ. CDR3 loop: CASSPVGQGAINEQFF. CDR3 nucleotides: TGTGCCAGCAGCCCAGTGGGACAGGGGGCAATTAATGAGCAGTTCTTC.

This clonotype was observed many times. V is TRBV12-3 or TRBV12-4 and J is TRBJ1-6; 7 nucleotides agree with TRBD1. This CDR3 has 15 amino acids. After removal of 5 bases from V and 6 bases from J, the junction contained 7 bases not matched to a gene. The CDR3 loop reads CASSTRDSINSPLHF. The CDR3, as DNA: TGTGCCAGCAGTACCCGGGACAGCATTAATTCACCCCTCCACTTT.

The chain combines TRBV12-3 or TRBV12-4 with TRBJ2-1; 10 positions agree with TRBD2. After removal of 4 bases from V and 7 bases from J, the junction contained 7 bases not matched to a gene. CDR3 length: 15 amino acids. This chain's CDR3 is CASSSRASGSNEQFF. As DNA, the CDR3 is TGTGCCAGCAGTTCTAGGGCTAGCGGGAGTAATGAGCAGTTCTTC.

This clonotype was counted at least ten times. The chain is built from TRBV20-1 and TRBJ2-5, with D possibly matching TRBD1 (6 bases). From germline, CDR1 is DFQATT and CDR2 SNEGSKA (reference sequence). V shed 2 bases and J shed 2 bases, with 18 bases lying between them. The CDR3 runs to 16 residues. The CDR3 sequence is CSARTPGRGPQETQYF. DNA of the CDR3: TGCAGTGCTAGAACGCCGGGCAGGGGCCCTCAAGAGACCCAGTACTTC.

This clonotype was counted at least ten times. The genes are TRBV24-1 and TRBJ2-1; D is perhaps TRBD1 or TRBD2 (5 bases each). CDR1 is KGHDR, CDR2 SFDVKD, per germline. Trimming removed 4 bases at V and 1 base at J, with 10 bases between. This CDR3 comprises 15 residues. In DNA form, the CDR3 reads TGTGCCACCAGTGACATGAGGGGATCCTACAATGAGCAGTTCTTC. Translation gives CATSDMRGSYNEQFF.

The sample holds many counts of this clonotype. The gene calls are TRBV11-3 and TRBJ2-1, with D tentatively TRBD2 (6 bases). CDR1 and CDR2 (germline): SGHNT, YENEEA. The CDR3 has 16 amino acids. The V and J ends lost 4 bases and 1 base respectively, with 14 bases between them. In DNA form, the CDR3 reads TGTGCCAGCAGCTCCCGGGGGTTAGGGTCCTACAATGAGCAGTTCTTC. Its translation: CASSSRGLGSYNEQFF.

This rearrangement joins TRBV19 to TRBJ2-7; tentative D call: TRBD2 (6 bases). The CDR3 has 13 amino acids. Trimming cost V 5 bases and J 0 bases, with 8 bases left between them. The germline gives CDR1 LNHDA, CDR2 SQIVND (reference sequence). The CDR3 bases are TGTGCCAGTAGTTGGAGGGGCTCCTACGAGCAGTACTTC. Translated, it gives CASSWRGSYEQYF.

This sequence joins TRBV19 and TRBJ2-5; D might be TRBD2 (7 bases). V shed 6 bases and J shed 4 bases, with 18 bases lying between them. Per germline, CDR1 LNHDA and CDR2 SQIVND (reference sequence). This CDR3 spans 15 amino acids. The CDR3 region has the DNA TGTGCCAGTAGGCGCAAGGGGGGGGCCGGAGAGACCCAGTACTTC. This codes for CASRRKGGAGETQYF.

This clonotype was picked up many times. The rearrangement links TRBV12-3 or TRBV12-4 to TRBJ2-7; TRBD1 aligns across 10 bases. The CDR3 is made up of 15 amino acids. Germline trimming cut 7 bases from V and 7 bases from J; bases unmatched to any gene: 13. CDR3 coding DNA: TGTGCCAGCACCCAGAGCGGGACAGGGGAGTTGGAGCAGTACTTC. Amino acid sequence: CASTQSGTGELEQYF.

This clonotype was counted at least ten times. This sequence joins TRBV6-5 and TRBJ1-1; 10 bases are a match to TRBD1. The CDR3 is 19 residues long. V shed 0 bases, J shed 1 base, and the junction held 11 bases outside the gene matches. Per the germline V gene, CDR1 is MNHEY and CDR2 is SVGAGI. CDR3 DNA sequence: TGTGCCAGCAGTTACTCCTATCCGGGACAGGGGTATTCGAACACTGAAGCTTTCTTT. Its protein product is CASSYSYPGQGYSNTEAFF.

The chain links TRBV5-4 to TRBJ2-7; D tentatively reads TRBD1 or TRBD2 (5 bases each). V lost 4 bases, J lost 0 bases, and 17 bases lay in between. CDR1 SGHNT and CDR2 YYREEE come from the germline V gene (reference sequence). The CDR3 spans 16 residues. The CDR3 region has the DNA TGTGCCAGCAGCCGGGGCTCGGACGTCGCCTCCTACGAGCAGTACTTC. This encodes CASSRGSDVASYEQYF.

This clonotype was observed many times. J is TRBJ2-6 and V is TRBV4-2; 7 positions match TRBD1. This CDR3 is 15 amino acids long. Germline CDR1 and CDR2: LGHNA and YNFKEQ. Trimming took 6 bases from V and 0 from J; bases not matched to a gene: 2. Here the CDR3 reads CASSDRASGANVLTF. The CDR3 DNA reads as TGTGCCAGCAGTGACAGGGCCTCTGGGGCCAACGTCCTGACTTTC.

This clonotype was detected a few times. This chain connects TRBV7-2 to TRBJ2-5; possibly TRBD1 or TRBD2 for D (5 bases each). Germline V gene lookup returns CDR1 SGHTA and CDR2 FQGNSA. V shed 5 bases and J shed 1 base, with 11 bases lying between them. The CDR3 covers 14 residues. The CDR3 bases are TGTGCCAGCAGCGCCTTGAGGGGCCAAGAGACCCAGTACTTC. Translating gives CASSALRGQETQYF.